This T cell receptor (beta chain) was captured by sequencing in a study of chemoradiotherapy in HPV16-positive cancers. Study context: Candidate HPV-specific T-cell clones and common TCR motifs came from functional assays in a couple of HPV16-positive patients. Study observations and caveats: Candidate HPV-specific clones and E7-related TCR motifs grew in tumor during treatment.

The V gene's germline CDR1 is SGHRS and CDR2 YFSETQ. CDR3 length equals 15 residues. V lost 0 bases, J lost 6 bases, and 9 bases stayed unmatched. Concerning this clone itself: Its antigen is currently unknown.

Samples were taken several times over chemoradiotherapy. Method: immunoSEQ multiplex PCR; TCRdb's copy keeps in-frame clones and lacks some. The table lists about 53,000 clones, 90% of them singletons. This sequence was found in a human donor with HPV-associated anogenital cancer. V is TRBV5-1 and J is TRBJ2-7; 7 bases map to TRBD1. Source: blood, taken from a patient who underwent chemoradiotherapy. CDR3 region: CASSLVATGMGEQYF. Here the CDR3 DNA reads TGCGCCAGCAGCTTGGTTGCGACAGGGATGGGCGAGCAGTACTTC.